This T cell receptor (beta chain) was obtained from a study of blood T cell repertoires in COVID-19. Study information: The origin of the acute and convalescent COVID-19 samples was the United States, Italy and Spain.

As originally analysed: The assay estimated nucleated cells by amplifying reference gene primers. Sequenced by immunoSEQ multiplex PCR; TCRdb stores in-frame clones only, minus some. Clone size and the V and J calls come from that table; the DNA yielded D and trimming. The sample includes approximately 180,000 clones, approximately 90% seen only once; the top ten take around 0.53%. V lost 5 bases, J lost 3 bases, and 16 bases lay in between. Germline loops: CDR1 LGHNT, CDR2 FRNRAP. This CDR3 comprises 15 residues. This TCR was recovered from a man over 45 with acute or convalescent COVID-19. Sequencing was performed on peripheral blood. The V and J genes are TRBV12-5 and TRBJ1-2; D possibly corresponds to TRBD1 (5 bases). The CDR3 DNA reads TGTGCTAGTGGTCCTCAAGGAGGGACGTACTATGGCTACACCTTC. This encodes CASGPQGGTYYGYTF.